This record concerns one TCR beta chain sequence. The data originate from a study of T cell repertoires in ileal Crohn's disease. Study as a whole: Operated complications were stricturing disease (approximately 61%) and penetrating disease (about 39%).

With 0 bases removed from V and 0 bases from J, the gap between germline ends came to 12 bases. Germline V gene sequence: CDR1 PRHDT, CDR2 FYEKMQ (reference sequence). The CDR3 is 16 residues long. The method was immunoSEQ multiplex PCR; TCRdb's version includes in-frame clones alone and lacks a portion of them. Among some 12,000 clones listed, more than 60% were seen once. Time point specified: neoterminal ileum biopsy at postoperative endoscopy, about 6 months after surgery. The sequence was obtained from an adult with Crohn's disease. This sequence joins TRBV13 and TRBJ2-7, with D possibly being TRBD2 (5 bases). The material sequenced was ileal tissue. Written as DNA, the CDR3 is TGTGCCAGCAGCTTAGGTCCAGGAAGCGGCTCCTACGAGCAGTACTTC. It codes for CASSLGPGSGSYEQYF.